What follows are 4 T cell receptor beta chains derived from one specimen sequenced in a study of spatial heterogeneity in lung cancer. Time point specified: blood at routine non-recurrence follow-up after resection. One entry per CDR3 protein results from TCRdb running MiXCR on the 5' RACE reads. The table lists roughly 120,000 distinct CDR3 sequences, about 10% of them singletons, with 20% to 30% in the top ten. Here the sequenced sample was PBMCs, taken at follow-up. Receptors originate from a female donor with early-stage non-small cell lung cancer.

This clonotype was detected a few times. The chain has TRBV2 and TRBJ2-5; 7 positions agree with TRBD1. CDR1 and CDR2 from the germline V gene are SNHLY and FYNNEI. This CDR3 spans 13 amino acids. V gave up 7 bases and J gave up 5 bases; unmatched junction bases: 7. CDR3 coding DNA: TGTGCCAGCAAACTTGGACAGGCCGAGACCCAGTACTTC. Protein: CASKLGQAETQYF.

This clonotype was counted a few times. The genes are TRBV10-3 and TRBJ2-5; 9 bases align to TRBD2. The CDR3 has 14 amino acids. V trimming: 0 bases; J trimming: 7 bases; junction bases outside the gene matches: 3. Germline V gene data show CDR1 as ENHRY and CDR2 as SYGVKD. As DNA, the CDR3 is TGTGCCATCAGTGAGTCTGGGACTAGCCTGACCCAGTACTTC. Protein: CAISESGTSLTQYF.

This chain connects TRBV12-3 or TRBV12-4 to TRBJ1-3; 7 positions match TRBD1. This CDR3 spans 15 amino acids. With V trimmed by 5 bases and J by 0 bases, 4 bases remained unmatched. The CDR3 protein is CASSPRQGSGNTIYF. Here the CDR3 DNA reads TGTGCCAGCAGTCCCAGACAGGGCTCTGGAAACACCATATATTTT.

This CDR3 is CSVEEGPVNTIYF. The CDR3 nucleotides are TGCAGCGTTGAAGAGGGTCCGGTCAACACCATATATTTT. The chain links TRBV29-1 to TRBJ1-3; no clear D. From germline, CDR1 is SQVTM and CDR2 ANQGSEA. The V gene lost 0 bases and the J gene lost 7 bases, with 10 bases spanning the gap. The CDR3 covers 13 residues.